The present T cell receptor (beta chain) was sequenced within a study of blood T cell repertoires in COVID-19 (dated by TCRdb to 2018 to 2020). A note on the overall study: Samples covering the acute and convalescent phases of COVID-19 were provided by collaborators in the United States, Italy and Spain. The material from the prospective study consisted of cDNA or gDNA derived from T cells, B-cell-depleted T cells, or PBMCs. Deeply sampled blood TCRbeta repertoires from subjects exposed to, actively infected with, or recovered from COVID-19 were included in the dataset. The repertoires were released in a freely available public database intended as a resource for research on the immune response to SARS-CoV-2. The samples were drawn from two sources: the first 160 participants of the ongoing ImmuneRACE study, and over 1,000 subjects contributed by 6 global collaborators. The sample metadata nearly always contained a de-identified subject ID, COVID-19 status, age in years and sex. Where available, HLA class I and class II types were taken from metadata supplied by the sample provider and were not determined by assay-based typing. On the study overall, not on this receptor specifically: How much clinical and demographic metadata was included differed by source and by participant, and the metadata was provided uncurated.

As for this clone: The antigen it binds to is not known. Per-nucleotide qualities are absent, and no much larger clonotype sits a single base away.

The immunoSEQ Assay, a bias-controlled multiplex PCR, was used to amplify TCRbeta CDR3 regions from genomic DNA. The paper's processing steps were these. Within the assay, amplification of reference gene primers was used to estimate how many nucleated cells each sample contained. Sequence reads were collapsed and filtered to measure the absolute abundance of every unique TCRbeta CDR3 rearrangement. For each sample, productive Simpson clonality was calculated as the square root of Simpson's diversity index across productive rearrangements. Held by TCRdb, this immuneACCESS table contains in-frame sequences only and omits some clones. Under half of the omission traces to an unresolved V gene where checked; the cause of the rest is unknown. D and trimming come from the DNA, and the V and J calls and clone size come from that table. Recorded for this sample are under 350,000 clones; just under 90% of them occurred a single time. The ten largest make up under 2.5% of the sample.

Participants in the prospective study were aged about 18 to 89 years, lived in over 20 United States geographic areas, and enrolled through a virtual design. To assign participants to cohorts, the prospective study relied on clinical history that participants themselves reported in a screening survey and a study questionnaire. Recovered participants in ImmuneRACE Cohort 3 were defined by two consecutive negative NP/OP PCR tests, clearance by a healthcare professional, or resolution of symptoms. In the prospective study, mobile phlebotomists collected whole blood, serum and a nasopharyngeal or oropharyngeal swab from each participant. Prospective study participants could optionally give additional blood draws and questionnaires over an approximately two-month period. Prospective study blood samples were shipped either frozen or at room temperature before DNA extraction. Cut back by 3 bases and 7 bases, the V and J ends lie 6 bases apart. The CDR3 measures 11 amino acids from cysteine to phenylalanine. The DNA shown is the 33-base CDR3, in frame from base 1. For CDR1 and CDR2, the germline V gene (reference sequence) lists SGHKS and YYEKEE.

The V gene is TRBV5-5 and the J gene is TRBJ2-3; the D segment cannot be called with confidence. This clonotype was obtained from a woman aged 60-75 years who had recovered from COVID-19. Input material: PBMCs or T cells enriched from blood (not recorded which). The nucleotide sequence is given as TGTGCCAGCAGCTCCCTCTATACGCAGTATTTT. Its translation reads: CASSSLYTQYF. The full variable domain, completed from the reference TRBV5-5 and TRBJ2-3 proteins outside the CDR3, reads DAGVTQSPTHLIKTRGQQVTLRCSPISGHKSVSWYQQVLGQGPQFIFQYYEKEERGRGNFPDRFSARQFPNYSSELNVNALLLGDSALYLCASSSLYTQYFGPGTRLTVL.